A single sample is the source of the 13 T cell receptor beta chains below, sequenced in a study of PD-1 blockade in classical Hodgkin lymphoma. Data came from immunoSEQ multiplex PCR; TCRdb stores just in-frame clones and leaves some out. This sample carries roughly 20,000 clones, approximately 84% of them seen once, and the ten largest clones take roughly 6.4%. Every patient had relapsed following autologous stem cell transplantation, and cohorts differed in brentuximab vedotin exposure. This material consisted of peripheral blood mononuclear cells (PBMCs), taken at baseline. These receptors all come from a human donor with classical Hodgkin lymphoma.

This clone was seen only once. This chain uses TRBV7-8 with TRBJ2-3, with 10 positions matching TRBD1. This CDR3 has 17 residues. Germline loops: CDR1 SGHVS, CDR2 FQNEAQ. V shed 3 bases, J shed 4 bases, and the junction held 10 bases outside the gene matches. The CDR3 bases are TGTGCCAGCAGCTTCCTCCCGACAGGGGGCGACGCAGATACGCAGTATTTT. Amino acid sequence: CASSFLPTGGDADTQYF.

The V and J genes are TRBV5-6 and TRBJ2-6; 9 bases align to TRBD1. Per the germline V gene, CDR1 is SGHDT and CDR2 is YYEEEE. The CDR3 consists of 16 residues. With V trimmed by 5 bases and J by 4 bases, 7 bases remained unmatched. In nucleotides, the CDR3 is TGTGCCAGCAGGCCACAGGGGGCAGGCGGGGCCAACGTCCTGACTTTC. Translating it yields CASRPQGAGGANVLTF. Variable domain in full (rest from reference TRBV5-6 and TRBJ2-6): DAGVTQSPTHLIKTRGQQVTLRCSPKSGHDTVSWYQQALGQGPQFIFQYYEEEERQRGNFPDRFSGHQFPNYSSELNVNALLLGDSALYLCASRPQGAGGANVLTFGAGSRLTVL.

This chain uses TRBV5-4 with TRBJ1-1; D call uncertain. Trimming shortened V by 3 bases and J by 7 bases, and 13 bases separated the two germline ends. CDR1 is SGHNT, CDR2 YYREEE, per germline (reference sequence). This CDR3 is 13 amino acids long. The CDR3 protein is CASSSSSSSEAFF. The CDR3 region has the DNA TGTGCCAGCAGCTCCTCCAGCAGCAGTGAAGCTTTCTTT.

The chain couples TRBV9 to TRBJ1-4; the match to TRBD1 covers 9 bases. The CDR3 has 19 residues. The J segment lost 1 base and the V segment lost 4 bases, leaving 14 bases of the junction unmatched. In germline, CDR1 is SGDLS, CDR2 YYNGEE. The CDR3 sequence: CASSPSGTGSRGTNEKLFF. The CDR3 nucleotides read TGTGCCAGCAGCCCTTCCGGGACAGGGTCACGGGGAACTAATGAAAAACTGTTTTTT. Using reference TRBV9 and TRBJ1-4 for the parts outside the CDR3, the full variable domain is DSGVTQTPKHLITATGQRVTLRCSPRSGDLSVYWYQQSLDQGLQFLIQYYNGEERAKGNILERFSAQQFPDLHSELNLSSLELGDSALYFCASSPSGTGSRGTNEKLFFGSGTQLSVL.

The chain carries TRBV9 and TRBJ2-1, with D possibly TRBD1 on 6 matching bases. This CDR3 spans 14 amino acids. The germline V gene encodes CDR1 SGDLS and CDR2 YYNGEE. V lost 3 bases, J lost 8 bases, and 15 bases lay in between. The CDR3 sequence is CASSAGTLGDEQFF. As DNA, the CDR3 is TGTGCCAGCAGCGCCGGGACATTGGGGGATGAGCAGTTCTTC.

The rearrangement links TRBV4-3 to TRBJ1-2; D might be TRBD1 (6 bases). Trimming shortened V by 4 bases and J by 6 bases, and 18 bases separated the two germline ends. The CDR3 runs 15 residues. CDR1 LGHNA and CDR2 YSLEER come from the germline V gene. In nucleotides, the CDR3 is TGCGCCAGCAGCCCGTGGGGGACATCTGGCAATGGCTACACCTTC. Its translation is CASSPWGTSGNGYTF.

The chain combines TRBV18 with TRBJ2-5; 8 nucleotides match TRBD2. V was clipped by 3 bases and J by 2 bases; unmatched bases: 11. CDR1 is KGHSH, CDR2 LQKENI, per germline. This CDR3 comprises 17 residues. The CDR3 sequence: CASSPPWGGGPQETQYF. The CDR3 DNA is TGTGCCAGCTCACCCCCCTGGGGCGGGGGGCCACAAGAGACCCAGTACTTC. Full variable domain (rest looked up from reference TRBV18 and TRBJ2-5): NAGVMQNPRHLVRRRGQEARLRCSPMKGHSHVYWYRQLPEEGLKFMVYLQKENIIDESGMPKERFSAEFPKEGPSILRIQQVVRGDSAAYFCASSPPWGGGPQETQYFGPGTRLLVL.

The chain has TRBV27 and TRBJ1-2; 9 bases match TRBD1. CDR1 is MNHEY, CDR2 SMNVEV, per germline (reference sequence). V trimming: 5 bases; J trimming: 8 bases; junction bases outside the gene matches: 12. The CDR3 is 15 residues long. The CDR3 loop reads CASSAQGQGHRGYTF. CDR3 sequence (DNA): TGTGCCAGCAGTGCACAGGGACAGGGTCATCGAGGCTACACCTTC.

This clone turned up a few times. The chain links TRBV7-3 to TRBJ2-5; D possibly uses TRBD1 or TRBD2 (5 bases each). CDR3 length equals 13 residues. Germline CDR1 reads SGHTA; CDR2 reads FQGTGA. Trimming took 2 bases from V and 6 from J, leaving 10 bases between them. CDR3 region: CASSLRGEQTQYF. The CDR3 DNA reads as TGTGCCAGCAGCTTACGGGGCGAACAGACCCAGTACTTC.

The chain has TRBV11-2 and TRBJ1-1, with TRBD1 identical over 10 bases. V was pared by 5 bases and J by 4 bases, with 7 bases of the junction left unmatched. The CDR3 runs 15 residues. Germline CDR1 and CDR2: SGHAT and FQNNGV. The CDR3, as DNA: TGTGCCAGCAGCGATCGCTGGGACAGGGGCACTGAAGCTTTCTTT. Protein product: CASSDRWDRGTEAFF.

The gene calls are TRBV19 and TRBJ2-7, with TRBD1 as a possible D gene (5 bases). Germline CDR1 is LNHDA and CDR2 is SQIVND (reference sequence). The CDR3 sequence is 14 residues long. V was cut by 7 bases and J by 0 bases, with 13 bases left in between. This chain's CDR3 is CASKADMGSYEQYF. DNA for the CDR3: TGTGCCAGTAAGGCGGACATGGGCTCCTACGAGCAGTACTTC.

The chain employs TRBV5-4 and TRBJ1-1, with D unclear. Trimming pared 1 base from V and 1 base from J, leaving 8 bases between. The CDR3 consists of 14 residues. Germline V CDR1 and CDR2: SGHNT, YYREEE (reference sequence). CDR3 sequence (DNA): TGTGCCAGCAGCTTGAGTCGGACGAACACTGAAGCTTTCTTT. It translates to CASSLSRTNTEAFF.

The chain uses TRBV29-1 and TRBJ1-1; 8 bases line up with TRBD1. This CDR3 is built from 15 residues. V lost 1 base, J lost 3 bases, and 7 bases stayed unmatched. Germline V gene sequence: CDR1 SQVTM, CDR2 ANQGSEA. CDR3 nucleotides: TGCAGCGTTGAAGGGACAGGGATAGGGGACACTGAAGCTTTCTTT. Amino acid sequence: CSVEGTGIGDTEAFF.